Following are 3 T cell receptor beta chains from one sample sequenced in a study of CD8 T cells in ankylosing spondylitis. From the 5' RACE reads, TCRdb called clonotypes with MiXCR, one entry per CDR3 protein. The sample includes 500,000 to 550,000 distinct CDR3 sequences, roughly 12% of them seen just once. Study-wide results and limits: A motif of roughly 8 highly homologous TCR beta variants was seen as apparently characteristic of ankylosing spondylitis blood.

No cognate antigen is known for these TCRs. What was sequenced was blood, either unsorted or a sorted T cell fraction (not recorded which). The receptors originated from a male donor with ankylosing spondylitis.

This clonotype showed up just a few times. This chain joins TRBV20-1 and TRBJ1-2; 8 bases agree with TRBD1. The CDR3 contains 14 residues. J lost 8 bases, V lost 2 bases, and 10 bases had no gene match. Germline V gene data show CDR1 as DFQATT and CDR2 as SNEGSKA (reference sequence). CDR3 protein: CSARRGQGTEGYTF. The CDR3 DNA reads TGCAGTGCTAGACGCGGACAGGGTACGGAGGGCTACACCTTC.

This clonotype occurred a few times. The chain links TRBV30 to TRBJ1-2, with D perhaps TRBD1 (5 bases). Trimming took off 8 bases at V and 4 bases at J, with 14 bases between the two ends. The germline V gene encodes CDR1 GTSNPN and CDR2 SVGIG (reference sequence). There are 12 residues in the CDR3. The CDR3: CATDSGSYGYTF. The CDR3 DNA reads TGTGCCACCGACTCAGGGAGCTATGGCTACACCTTC. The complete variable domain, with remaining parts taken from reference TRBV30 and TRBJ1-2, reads SQTIHQWPATLVQPVGSPLSLECTVEGTSNPNLYWYRQAAGRGLQLLFYSVGIGQISSEVPQNLSASRPQDRQFILSSKKLLLSDSGFYLCATDSGSYGYTFGSGTRLTVV.

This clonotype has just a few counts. The CDR3 loop is CASSASGTSTDTQYF. The CDR3, as DNA: TGCGCCAGCAGCGCCTCCGGGACTAGCACAGATACGCAGTATTTT. The chain links TRBV5-1 to TRBJ2-3, with D possibly matching TRBD2 (6 bases). Trimming cost V 4 bases and J 0 bases, with 12 bases left between them. The germline CDR1 and CDR2 sequences are SGHRS and YFSETQ. The CDR3 has 15 amino acids. Combining the CDR3 with reference TRBV5-1 and TRBJ2-3 gives the whole variable domain KAGVTQTPRYLIKTRGQQVTLSCSPISGHRSVSWYQQTPGQGLQFLFEYFSETQRNKGNFPGRFSGRQFSNSRSEMNVSTLELGDSALYLCASSASGTSTDTQYFGPGTRLTVL.